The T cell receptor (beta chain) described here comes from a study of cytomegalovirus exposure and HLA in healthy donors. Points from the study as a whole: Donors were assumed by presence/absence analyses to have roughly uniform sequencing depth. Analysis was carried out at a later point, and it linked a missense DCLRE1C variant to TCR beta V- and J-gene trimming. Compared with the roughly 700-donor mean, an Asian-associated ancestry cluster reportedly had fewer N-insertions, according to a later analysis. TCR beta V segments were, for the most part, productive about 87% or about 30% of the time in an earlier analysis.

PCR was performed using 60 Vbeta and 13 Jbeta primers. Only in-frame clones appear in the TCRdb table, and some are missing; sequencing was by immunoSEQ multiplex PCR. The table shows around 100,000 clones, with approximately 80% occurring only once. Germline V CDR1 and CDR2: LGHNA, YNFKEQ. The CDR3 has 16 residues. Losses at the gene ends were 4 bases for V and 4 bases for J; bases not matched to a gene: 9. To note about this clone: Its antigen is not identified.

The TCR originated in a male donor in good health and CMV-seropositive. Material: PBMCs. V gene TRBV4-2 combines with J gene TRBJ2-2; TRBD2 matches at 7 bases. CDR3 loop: CASSRRAGVGTGELFF. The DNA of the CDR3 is TGTGCCAGCAGCCGGAGGGCGGGAGTAGGCACCGGGGAGCTGTTTTTT.